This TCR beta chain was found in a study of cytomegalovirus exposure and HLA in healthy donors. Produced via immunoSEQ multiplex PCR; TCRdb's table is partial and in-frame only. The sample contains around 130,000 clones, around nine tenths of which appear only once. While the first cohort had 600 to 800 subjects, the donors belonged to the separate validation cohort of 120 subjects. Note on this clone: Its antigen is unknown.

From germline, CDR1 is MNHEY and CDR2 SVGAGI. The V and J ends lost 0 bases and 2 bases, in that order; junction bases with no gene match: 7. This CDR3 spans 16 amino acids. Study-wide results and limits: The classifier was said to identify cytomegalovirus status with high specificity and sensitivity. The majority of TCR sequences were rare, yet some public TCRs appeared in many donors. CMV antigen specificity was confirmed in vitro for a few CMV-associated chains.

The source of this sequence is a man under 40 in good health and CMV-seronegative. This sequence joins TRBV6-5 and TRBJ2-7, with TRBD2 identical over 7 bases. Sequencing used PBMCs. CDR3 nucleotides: TGTGCCAGCAGTTACTCCCGGGGGACTACAGCCTACGAGCAGTACTTC. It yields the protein CASSYSRGTTAYEQYF.